What follows are 5 T cell receptor beta chains derived from one specimen sequenced in a study of blood T cell repertoires in COVID-19. Repertoires were generated with immunoSEQ multiplex PCR, while TCRdb's copy carries only in-frame clones and drops some. The sample shows 25,000 to 35,000 clones, roughly 88% of them seen only once. The sample consisted of peripheral blood. Receptor source: a human donor in a cohort sampled during active COVID-19.

The gene calls are TRBV10-3 and TRBJ2-1; TRBD2 might be the D (5 bases). The CDR3 spans 15 residues. Germline loops: CDR1 ENHRY, CDR2 SYGVKD. V dropped 3 bases and J dropped 7 bases, with 16 bases sitting between them. CDR3 loop: CAISDGSNVGNEQFF. CDR3 DNA: TGTGCCATCAGTGATGGGAGCAACGTTGGGAATGAGCAGTTCTTC.

The V call is TRBV6-5, the J call TRBJ2-4, with unresolved D. The V gene lost 6 bases and the J gene lost 0 bases, with 9 bases spanning the gap. The CDR3 runs to 14 residues. Looked up from germline, CDR1 is MNHEY and CDR2 is SVGAGI. The CDR3 region has the DNA TGTGCCAGCAGCCAGACTCTAGCCAAAAACATTCAGTACTTC. It codes for CASSQTLAKNIQYF.

The rearrangement links TRBV28 to TRBJ2-7, with D tentatively TRBD2 (5 bases). This CDR3 has 14 amino acids. CDR1 is MDHEN, CDR2 SYDVKM, per germline. The V end lost 3 bases, the J end lost 9 bases, and 18 bases lay between the germline ends. As DNA, the CDR3 is TGTGCCAGCAGTTTGGGCGGACGGCACCGGGGGCAGTACTTC. Its protein product is CASSLGGRHRGQYF.

This chain uses TRBV1 with TRBJ1-5; the table assigns TRBD1, which was not confirmed against the DNA. TRBV1 is a recognized pseudogene. This CDR3 has 18 amino acids. In DNA form, the CDR3 reads TGCACCAGCAGCCAAGAGTACAGGGGTGTTGGTAGCAATCAGCCCCAGCATTTT. It yields the protein CTSSQEYRGVGSNQPQHF.

In its sample, this clone was seen a few times. V is TRBV5-1 and J is TRBJ1-2; D is uncertain. CDR1 and CDR2 (germline): SGHRS, YFSETQ. The V and J ends lost 4 bases and 3 bases respectively, with 16 bases between them. CDR3 length: 15 amino acids. The CDR3 nucleotides read TGCGCCAGCAGCACCGGAGGGCAGTTGGACTATGGCTACACCTTC. Translation: CASSTGGQLDYGYTF. The complete variable domain, with remaining parts taken from reference TRBV5-1 and TRBJ1-2, reads KAGVTQTPRYLIKTRGQQVTLSCSPISGHRSVSWYQQTPGQGLQFLFEYFSETQRNKGNFPGRFSGRQFSNSRSEMNVSTLELGDSALYLCASSTGGQLDYGYTFGSGTRLTVV.